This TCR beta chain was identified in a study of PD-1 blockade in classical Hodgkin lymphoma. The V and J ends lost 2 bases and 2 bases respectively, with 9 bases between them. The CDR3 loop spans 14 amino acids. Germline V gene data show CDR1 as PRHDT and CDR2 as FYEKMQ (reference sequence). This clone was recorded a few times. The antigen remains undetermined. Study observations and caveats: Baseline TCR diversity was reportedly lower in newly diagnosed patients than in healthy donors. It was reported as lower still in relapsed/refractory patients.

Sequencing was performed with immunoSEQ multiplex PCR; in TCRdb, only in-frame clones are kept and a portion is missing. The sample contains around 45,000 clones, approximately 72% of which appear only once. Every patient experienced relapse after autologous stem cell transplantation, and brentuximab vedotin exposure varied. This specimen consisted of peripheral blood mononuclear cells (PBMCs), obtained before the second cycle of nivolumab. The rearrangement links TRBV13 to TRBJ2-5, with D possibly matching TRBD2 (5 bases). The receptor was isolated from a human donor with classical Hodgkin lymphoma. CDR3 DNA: TGTGCCAGCAGCTTATTGGGAGAACAAGAGACCCAGTACTTC. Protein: CASSLLGEQETQYF.